This T cell receptor (beta chain) appears in the sequencing data of a study of cytomegalovirus exposure and HLA in healthy donors. Broader study findings: Among TCR beta chains, those listed as cytomegalovirus-associated numbered approximately 150. Presence/absence comparisons presumed near-even sequencing depth among donors. A later analysis associated under 20,000 TCR beta sequences with HLA alleles at a 0.05 false discovery rate. In a later analysis, TCR beta V- and J-gene trimming showed a link to a missense DCLRE1C variant.

CDR1 and CDR2 from the germline V gene are GTSNPN and SVGIG (reference sequence). The CDR3 is made up of 13 amino acids. Trimming took 3 bases from V and 3 from J; bases not matched to a gene: 4. PCR employed 60 Vbeta and 13 Jbeta primers. Produced via immunoSEQ multiplex PCR; TCRdb's table is partial and in-frame only. Of about 160,000 clones listed, about three quarters are singletons. About this clone itself: The target antigen is unknown.

V gene TRBV30 combines with J gene TRBJ1-1, with TRBD1 matching 7 bases. The source material was PBMCs. This clonotype originated in a female donor in good health and CMV-seronegative. CDR3 coding DNA: TGTGCCTGGAGCGCAGGGGGAGACACTGAAGCTTTCTTT. It is translated as CAWSAGGDTEAFF.